The rows below give T cell receptor beta chains drawn from one sample of a study of blood T cell repertoires in COVID-19. Libraries were prepared by immunoSEQ multiplex PCR; TCRdb keeps only in-frame clonotypes and omits some of them. The sample lists about 350,000 clones; approximately 87% were seen once. The sequencing input was peripheral blood. Every receptor here comes from a woman aged 50 to 60 with COVID-19, enrolled during active disease. CDR3s include the opening cysteine and the closing phenylalanine or tryptophan. D genes are given only for firm matches. Where a row states a size, it is once, few, many or the class of an expanded clone; other rows omit it.

v_call	j_call	clone_size	d_call	cdr3_length	cdr3_aa	cdr3_nt
TRBV6-5	TRBJ2-3	-	TRBD2	14	CASRPSGRRDTQYF	TGTGCCAGCAGACCTAGCGGGAGGAGAGATACGCAGTATTTT
TRBV5-1	TRBJ2-1	once	-	14	CASSLGSSYNEQFF	TGCGCCAGCAGCTTGGGGAGCTCCTACAATGAGCAGTTCTTC
TRBV30	TRBJ1-5	once	-	13	CAWNAGGNQPQHF	TGTGCCTGGAACGCCGGGGGCAATCAGCCCCAGCATTTT
TRBV5-1	TRBJ1-5	-	TRBD1	17	CASSLGGQGASNQPQHF	TGCGCCAGCAGCTTGGGTGGACAGGGGGCGAGCAATCAGCCCCAGCATTTT
TRBV19	TRBJ1-1	-	-	14	CASSRGNLNTEAFF	TGTGCCAGTAGTAGAGGCAATTTGAACACTGAAGCTTTCTTT
TRBV7-8	TRBJ1-5	-	-	12	CASSSLGQPQHF	TGTGCCAGCAGCTCCCTAGGTCAGCCCCAGCATTTT
TRBV7-9	TRBJ2-1	-	TRBD1	16	CASSLLGQGVYNEQFF	TGTGCCAGCAGCCTTCTGGGACAGGGGGTTTACAATGAGCAGTTCTTC
TRBV25-1	TRBJ2-1	-	-	13	CASSLAGTNEQFF	TGTGCCAGCAGTCTGGCAGGCACCAATGAGCAGTTCTTC
TRBV13	TRBJ2-4	-	-	14	CASSMQGAGDIQYF	TGTGCCAGCAGCATGCAGGGAGCAGGGGACATTCAGTACTTC
TRBV18	TRBJ2-6	-	-	15	CASSPTFSGANVLTF	TGTGCCAGCTCACCCACATTCTCTGGGGCCAACGTCCTGACTTTC
TRBV24-1	TRBJ2-1	-	-	15	CATSGRGQSFYEQFF	TGTGCCACCAGCGGGAGGGGGCAGTCTTTCTATGAGCAGTTCTTC
TRBV6-5	TRBJ2-3	-	TRBD1	15	CASRGDRGPTDTQYF	TGTGCCAGCAGAGGAGACAGGGGGCCCACAGATACGCAGTATTTT
TRBV9	TRBJ2-5	-	TRBD1	14	CASSLDRVQETQYF	TGTGCCAGCAGCCTCGACAGGGTGCAAGAGACCCAGTACTTC
TRBV5-1	TRBJ2-3	once	TRBD2	14	CASSSRTSADTQYF	TGCGCCAGCAGCTCTAGGACTAGCGCAGATACGCAGTATTTT
TRBV6-5	TRBJ2-7	-	-	16	CASSSVTGLGSYEQYF	TGTGCCAGCAGTTCCGTCACAGGGTTGGGCTCCTACGAGCAGTACTTC
TRBV2	TRBJ2-5	-	TRBD1	14	CASSGPGGRETQYF	TGTGCCAGCAGTGGACCAGGGGGCCGAGAGACCCAGTACTTC
TRBV6-2/TRBV6-3	TRBJ2-7	-	-	11	CASSRHQEQYF	TGTGCCAGCAGTCGCCATCAGGAGCAGTACTTC
TRBV7-8	TRBJ1-1	-	-	14	CASRPPGKHTEAFF	TGTGCCAGCAGGCCCCCAGGCAAGCACACTGAAGCTTTCTTT
TRBV7-8	TRBJ2-7	-	TRBD2	15	CASSLRDYLRYEQYF	TGTGCCAGCAGCTTGCGGGACTACCTGAGATACGAGCAGTACTTC
TRBV19	TRBJ2-6	-	-	16	CASNPSGSSGANVLTF	TGTGCCAGCAACCCATCGGGGAGCTCTGGGGCCAACGTCCTGACTTTC
TRBV7-6	TRBJ1-1	many	-	14	CASSRDPRDTEAFF	TGTGCCAGCAGCCGCGACCCCAGGGACACTGAAGCTTTCTTT
TRBV11-2	TRBJ2-7	-	-	12	CASSPRLYEQYF	TGTGCCAGCAGCCCACGACTATACGAGCAGTACTTC
TRBV24-1	TRBJ2-1	-	TRBD2	16	CATSDSRGSSYNEQFF	TGTGCCACCAGTGATTCCCGCGGGAGCTCCTACAATGAGCAGTTCTTC
TRBV5-5	TRBJ1-2	-	TRBD1	15	CASSFTGTGNYGYTF	TGTGCCAGCAGCTTTACGGGGACAGGGAACTATGGCTACACCTTC
TRBV12-3/TRBV12-4	TRBJ1-6	-	-	13	CASSYARGSPLHF	TGTGCCAGCAGCTACGCCCGCGGGTCACCCCTCCACTTT
TRBV5-8	TRBJ1-5	-	-	13	CASTTAGNQPQHF	TGTGCCAGCACGACTGCAGGCAATCAGCCCCAGCATTTT
TRBV7-2	TRBJ2-5	-	TRBD1	16	CASSLGAHRGIETQYF	TGTGCCAGCAGCTTAGGGGCACACAGGGGGATAGAGACCCAGTACTTC
TRBV5-1	TRBJ2-1	-	TRBD2	15	CASSPQAGVYNEQFF	TGCGCCAGCAGCCCTCAAGCGGGGGTCTACAATGAGCAGTTCTTC
TRBV7-3	TRBJ2-1	once	TRBD2	15	CASSLVGRAGNEQFF	TGTGCCAGCAGCTTAGTTGGGAGGGCGGGGAATGAGCAGTTCTTC
TRBV19	TRBJ1-4	-	-	16	CASSIDPADINEKLFF	TGTGCCAGTAGTATAGATCCGGCGGATATTAATGAAAAACTGTTTTTT
TRBV30	TRBJ2-7	-	-	23	CAWAPWRGTRGITQADRVYEQYF	TGTGCCTGGGCTCCTTGGCGGGGGACCCGGGGGATAACACAAGCGGACAGGGTCTACGAGCAGTACTTC
TRBV14	TRBJ2-7	-	TRBD1	15	CASNDPGQGYYEQYF	TGTGCCAGCAATGACCCGGGACAGGGATACTACGAGCAGTACTTC
TRBV5-4	TRBJ2-1	-	TRBD2	14	CASSSQSGRGEQFF	TGTGCCAGCAGCTCTCAGAGCGGGAGAGGTGAGCAGTTCTTC
TRBV3-1/TRBV3-2	TRBJ1-2	-	TRBD1	16	CASSQDPDRARYGYTF	TGTGCCAGCAGCCAAGATCCGGACAGGGCTCGCTATGGCTACACCTTC
TRBV27	TRBJ1-3	-	TRBD1	14	CARQGEVSGNTIYF	TGTGCCAGACAGGGGGAAGTCTCTGGAAACACCATATATTTT
TRBV27	TRBJ2-2	-	-	13	CASSFPGSGELFF	TGTGCCAGCAGTTTCCCAGGGTCCGGGGAGCTGTTTTTT
TRBV5-1	TRBJ1-1	-	-	16	CASSLARRDMNTEAFF	TGCGCCAGCAGCTTGGCCCGCAGAGACATGAACACTGAAGCTTTCTTT
TRBV11-1	TRBJ1-2	-	-	15	CASSLRTAEAYGYTF	TGTGCCAGCAGCCTTAGGACAGCTGAAGCTTATGGCTACACCTTC
TRBV19	TRBJ2-7	-	TRBD2	15	CASSRTSGSGNEQYF	TGTGCCAGTAGTAGGACTAGCGGGAGTGGAAACGAGCAGTACTTC
TRBV18	TRBJ1-3	-	-	14	CASSLQEGRNTIYF	TGTGCCAGCTCCCTCCAGGAAGGAAGAAACACCATATATTTT
TRBV5-1	TRBJ2-1	-	TRBD2	15	CASSLGIAGYNEQFF	TGCGCCAGCAGCTTGGGAATAGCGGGGTACAATGAGCAGTTCTTC
TRBV5-1	TRBJ1-4	-	TRBD1	16	CASTPGQGLRNEKLFF	TGCGCCAGCACTCCGGGACAGGGGCTTCGAAATGAAAAACTGTTTTTT
TRBV7-2	TRBJ2-4	-	TRBD2	18	CASSLVGLAELAKNIQYF	TGTGCCAGCAGCTTAGTGGGACTAGCGGAGCTAGCCAAAAACATTCAGTACTTC
TRBV19	TRBJ2-7	-	-	13	CASSIGVTYEQYF	TGTGCCAGTAGTATCGGGGTAACCTACGAGCAGTACTTC
TRBV5-1	TRBJ2-7	-	TRBD1	14	CASSSGQVLHEQYF	TGCGCCAGCAGCTCGGGACAGGTTCTACACGAGCAGTACTTC
TRBV5-1	TRBJ2-6	-	-	14	CASRDTSGANVLTF	TGCGCCAGCAGGGACACCTCTGGGGCCAACGTCCTGACTTTC
TRBV4-1	TRBJ2-1	-	TRBD1	16	CASSQDRGGAYGEQFF	TGCGCCAGCAGCCAAGATAGAGGGGGCGCTTATGGTGAGCAGTTCTTC
TRBV7-2	TRBJ2-7	-	TRBD2	15	CASSLNVGGTYEQYF	TGTGCCAGCAGCTTAAATGTGGGAGGGACCTACGAGCAGTACTTC
TRBV10-3	TRBJ1-5	once	-	15	CAIRGGSGDLEPQHF	TGTGCCATCAGGGGCGGGTCCGGAGATTTAGAGCCCCAGCATTTT
TRBV10-3	TRBJ2-2	-	-	15	CAISPDSTNTGELFF	TGTGCCATCAGTCCGGACAGTACGAACACCGGGGAGCTGTTTTTT
TRBV19	TRBJ1-6	once	-	16	CASREGWGTRNSPLHF	TGTGCCAGTAGGGAGGGCTGGGGGACCAGAAATTCACCCCTCCACTTT
TRBV16	TRBJ2-1	-	-	16	CASSHPRGVSYNEQFF	TGTGCCAGCAGCCATCCCAGGGGGGTCTCCTACAATGAGCAGTTCTTC
TRBV11-2	TRBJ2-7	-	TRBD1	15	CASSSWLQGAGEQYF	TGTGCCAGCAGCTCCTGGCTACAGGGGGCGGGTGAGCAGTACTTC
TRBV10-3	TRBJ1-1	-	-	12	CAISEGAQEAFF	TGTGCCATCAGTGAGGGGGCACAAGAAGCTTTCTTT
TRBV7-8	TRBJ2-3	-	TRBD2	16	CASSQNPGLGPDTQYF	TGTGCCAGCAGCCAAAACCCGGGACTAGGGCCAGATACGCAGTATTTT